The 8 T cell receptor beta chains below all came from one sample that was sequenced in a study of T cell changes during pregnancy in multiple sclerosis. Repertoires were generated with immunoSEQ multiplex PCR, while TCRdb's copy carries only in-frame clones and drops some. The data hold about 56,000 clones, with 89% observed a single time. Sample: peripheral blood, taken after pregnancy. All receptors come from a female donor with multiple sclerosis, enrolled in a pregnancy study.

V usage is TRBV30 and J usage is TRBJ2-5, with 11 bases aligning to TRBD2. The CDR3 extends over 17 amino acids. Germline-derived CDR1 and CDR2 are GTSNPN and SVGIG (reference sequence). Unmatched junction bases numbered 8, after V lost 2 bases and J lost 0 bases. The CDR3 loop reads CAWSRLAGGGYQETQYF. The CDR3 nucleotides read TGTGCCTGGAGTAGGCTAGCGGGGGGCGGGTACCAAGAGACCCAGTACTTC.

The chain joins TRBV6-4 to TRBJ2-1; D unclear. The CDR3 is 12 residues long. V was clipped by 4 bases and J by 5 bases, with 6 bases between them. CDR1 is MRHNA and CDR2 is SNTAGT in the germline V gene. The CDR3, as DNA: TGTGCCAGCAGTGTTGGCAACAATGAGCAGTTCTTC. It is translated as CASSVGNNEQFF.

The V and J genes are TRBV19 and TRBJ1-5; D not resolved. V lost 3 bases, J lost 0 bases, and 6 bases lay in between. Germline V gives CDR1 LNHDA, CDR2 SQIVND (reference sequence). CDR3 length: 14 amino acids. DNA of the CDR3: TGTGCCAGTAGTATTATTGTTAGCAATCAGCCCCAGCATTTT. It encodes CASSIIVSNQPQHF.

V is TRBV6-1 and J is TRBJ2-1, with 8 bases aligning to TRBD2. After removal of 4 bases from V and 6 bases from J, the junction contained 5 bases not matched to a gene. CDR1 is MNHNS, CDR2 SASEGT, per germline. There are 14 residues in the CDR3. Here the CDR3 DNA reads TGTGCCAGCAGTGGGGGACTAGTCAGCAATGAGCAGTTCTTC. Protein product: CASSGGLVSNEQFF.

V gene TRBV27 combines with J gene TRBJ2-4, with 7 bases fitting TRBD2. Germline CDR1 is MNHEY and CDR2 is SMNVEV (reference sequence). The CDR3 runs 16 residues. V shed 5 bases, J shed 2 bases, and the junction held 9 bases outside the gene matches. The CDR3 DNA reads as TGTGCCAGCAGTCCGTGGGGGGGACCTACCAAAAACATTCAGTACTTC. Translated, it gives CASSPWGGPTKNIQYF.

Only a few counts were recorded for this clone. This rearrangement joins TRBV14 to TRBJ1-2; D might be TRBD1 (5 bases). Germline assignment: CDR1 SGHDN and CDR2 FVKESK. V was pared by 1 base and J by 3 bases, with 21 bases between. CDR3 size: 18 residues. The CDR3 loop reads CASSQGWRGMTLYYGYTF. The CDR3 nucleotides are TGTGCCAGCAGCCAAGGATGGAGGGGAATGACTCTTTACTATGGCTACACCTTC.

This chain connects TRBV2 to TRBJ2-1; 8 bases line up with TRBD1. CDR1 and CDR2 (germline): SNHLY, FYNNEI. The CDR3 extends over 14 amino acids. Trimming removed 4 bases from V and 6 bases from J; junction bases left unmatched: 5. The CDR3 region has the DNA TGTGCCAGCAGTGGACAGGGGTCTTTCAATGAGCAGTTCTTC. Translated, it gives CASSGQGSFNEQFF.

The chain has TRBV7-6 and TRBJ2-7; weak D call: TRBD1 (5 bases). Trimming took off 1 base at V and 0 bases at J, with 7 bases between the two ends. Germline V gives CDR1 SGHVS, CDR2 FNYEAQ. The CDR3 contains 14 residues. Written as DNA, the CDR3 is TGTGCCAGCAGCTTAGGACAGAGCTCCTACGAGCAGTACTTC. Encoded protein: CASSLGQSSYEQYF.